Below, 4 T cell receptor beta chains from the same sample are listed, as sequenced in a study of shared clonotypes between healthy human individuals. Sequencing was performed with immunoSEQ multiplex PCR; in TCRdb, only in-frame clones are kept and a portion is missing. The top ten hold approximately 0.13% of the sample, which has more than 2 million clones, roughly 95% seen once. Sequenced material: naive CD4+ T cells sorted from blood. Subset noted: CD45RA+ positively selected. The receptors come from a man younger than 30 in good health.

The chain is built from TRBV5-5 and TRBJ1-1; D is unresolved. V lost 0 bases, J lost 0 bases, and 15 bases lay in between. The CDR3 runs 17 residues. Germline values: CDR1 SGHKS, CDR2 YYEKEE (reference sequence). CDR3 DNA sequence: TGTGCCAGCAGCTTGGACGATGGTTACAGTATGAACACTGAAGCTTTCTTT. As protein: CASSLDDGYSMNTEAFF.

The V call is TRBV15, the J call TRBJ1-2, with a tentative D call TRBD1 (6 bases). CDR3 length: 15 residues. V was cut by 3 bases and J by 0 bases, with 11 bases left in between. Looked up from germline, CDR1 is LNHNV and CDR2 is YYDKDF (reference sequence). The CDR3 protein is CATSSQGMPNYGYTF. The CDR3 DNA is TGTGCCACCAGCAGTCAGGGGATGCCTAACTATGGCTACACCTTC.

The chain joins TRBV4-1 to TRBJ2-3; D gene uncertain. The CDR3 is 15 residues long. The V gene's germline CDR1 is MGHRA and CDR2 YSYEKL. The V gene lost 4 bases and the J gene lost 3 bases, with 14 bases spanning the gap. The CDR3 loop reads CASSPTPLGTDTQYF. CDR3 in DNA: TGCGCCAGCAGCCCGACCCCCCTTGGAACAGATACGCAGTATTTT.

The chain has TRBV6-6 and TRBJ2-7; 11 nucleotides agree with TRBD1. CDR1 is MNHNY and CDR2 is SVGAGI in the germline V gene (reference sequence). The CDR3 spans 13 residues. The ends lost 8 bases at V and 1 base at J; junction bases unmatched: 1. In nucleotides, the CDR3 is TGTGCCAGCGGGACAGGGGGATCCTACGAGCAGTACTTC. As protein: CASGTGGSYEQYF.